One sample yielded the 29 T cell receptor beta chains listed below, sequenced in a study of shared clonotypes between healthy human individuals. CD45RO-negative cells were positively selected for CCR7, leaving out terminally differentiated effector memory CD45RA+ cells. Using immunoSEQ multiplex PCR, the repertoire was profiled, and TCRdb retains in-frame clones only, with some absent. The sample has hundreds of thousands of clones; approximately 96% are singletons. Material for sequencing was naive CD8+ T cells sorted from blood. The receptors were gathered from a woman in her 30s in good health.

This clone was counted a single time. The V gene is TRBV2, the J gene TRBJ1-4, with D perhaps TRBD1 (5 bases). Germline V lookup: CDR1 SNHLY, CDR2 FYNNEI. The V end lost 6 bases, the J end lost 5 bases, and 19 bases lay between the germline ends. The CDR3 sequence is 16 residues long. CDR3 bases: TGTGCCAGCAGACCATTCTCGGGGCGGATGAATGAAAAACTGTTTTTT. This translates into CASRPFSGRMNEKLFF.

This chain links TRBV5-4 with TRBJ2-7; 8 bases fit TRBD2. CDR3 size: 15 residues. Germline-derived CDR1 and CDR2 are SGHNT and YYREEE (reference sequence). The J segment lost 7 bases and the V segment lost 1 base, leaving 10 bases of the junction unmatched. CDR3 sequence: CASSLMAGGSEEQYF. For the CDR3, the DNA is TGTGCCAGCAGCTTGATGGCGGGGGGTTCGGAGGAGCAGTACTTC. Full variable domain (remainder filled in from reference TRBV5-4 and TRBJ2-7): ETGVTQSPTHLIKTRGQQVTLRCSSQSGHNTVSWYQQALGQGPQFIFQYYREEENGRGNFPPRFSGLQFPNYSSELNVNALELDDSALYLCASSLMAGGSEEQYFGPGTRLTVT.

J is TRBJ2-7 and V is TRBV28; possibly TRBD1 for D (5 bases). This CDR3 region has 13 residues. Trimming removed 3 bases at V and 7 bases at J, with 13 bases between. Germline values: CDR1 MDHEN, CDR2 SYDVKM. The CDR3 loop reads CASSFWGLREQYF. The CDR3 nucleotides are TGTGCCAGCAGTTTTTGGGGCCTCCGTGAGCAGTACTTC.

This chain links TRBV27 with TRBJ2-1; a possible D gene is TRBD2 (6 bases). The CDR3 is 16 amino acids. The germline V gene encodes CDR1 MNHEY and CDR2 SMNVEV (reference sequence). The V end was cut by 3 bases, the J end by 5 bases, with 17 bases between. The CDR3 loop is CASSFAVGSGNNEQFF. The CDR3 DNA is TGTGCCAGCAGTTTTGCGGTTGGTAGCGGAAACAATGAGCAGTTCTTC.

The count of this clone is one. V gene TRBV2 combines with J gene TRBJ2-7; 10 nucleotides line up with TRBD2. Germline V CDR1 and CDR2: SNHLY, FYNNEI. With 3 bases clipped from V and 0 bases from J, the junction kept 2 bases outside the gene matches. The CDR3 runs 15 residues. This CDR3 reads CASSEASGSSYEQYF. The CDR3 nucleotides are TGTGCCAGCAGTGAGGCTAGCGGGAGCTCCTACGAGCAGTACTTC.

This chain links TRBV28 with TRBJ2-1, with 9 positions matching TRBD1. This CDR3 region has 14 residues. Germline CDR1 reads MDHEN; CDR2 reads SYDVKM. The V gene end was trimmed by 4 bases and the J gene end by 6 bases; junction bases not matched to a gene: 4. CDR3 sequence reads: CASSSGQGFNEQFF. The CDR3 nucleotides read TGTGCCAGCAGTTCGGGACAGGGTTTCAATGAGCAGTTCTTC.

The chain uses TRBV30 and TRBJ1-1, with D possibly matching TRBD1 (5 bases). This CDR3 has 11 amino acids. Trimming stripped 2 bases from V and 4 bases from J, with 5 bases between. Germline assignment: CDR1 GTSNPN and CDR2 SVGIG (reference sequence). The CDR3 sequence is CAWSQGTEAFF. For the CDR3, the DNA is TGTGCCTGGAGTCAGGGCACTGAAGCTTTCTTT. The entire variable domain, with the rest obtained from reference TRBV30 and TRBJ1-1, is as follows: SQTIHQWPATLVQPVGSPLSLECTVEGTSNPNLYWYRQAAGRGLQLLFYSVGIGQISSEVPQNLSASRPQDRQFILSSKKLLLSDSGFYLCAWSQGTEAFFGQGTRLTVV.

The chain combines TRBV9 with TRBJ2-1, with D hard to call. The germline V gene has CDR1 SGDLS and CDR2 YYNGEE. V dropped 3 bases and J dropped 8 bases, with 6 bases sitting between them. The CDR3 covers 11 residues. In DNA, the CDR3 is TGTGCCAGCAGCGCAAGCGATGAGCAGTTCTTC. Translated: CASSASDEQFF.

V is TRBV28 and J is TRBJ2-7; 9 bases fit TRBD1. Trimming removed 6 bases from V and 5 bases from J; junction bases left unmatched: 11. Looked up from germline, CDR1 is MDHEN and CDR2 is SYDVKM. The CDR3 consists of 15 residues. CDR3 sequence (DNA): TGTGCCAGCAGGGGGTACCGGGACAGGGACCACGAGCAGTACTTC. It translates to CASRGYRDRDHEQYF.

V gene TRBV29-1 combines with J gene TRBJ2-5, with TRBD2 identical over 10 bases. Germline trimming cut 7 bases from V and 4 bases from J; bases unmatched to any gene: 24. CDR1 is SQVTM, CDR2 ANQGSEA, per germline. This CDR3 is built from 19 residues. CDR3 residues: CSATSTRWASGSTGETQYF. CDR3 coding DNA: TGCAGCGCCACGTCGACCCGGTGGGCTAGCGGGAGCACGGGAGAGACCCAGTACTTC.

The chain recombines TRBV7-9 with TRBJ1-1; a weak D match, TRBD1 (5 bases). Germline lookup yields CDR1 SEHNR and CDR2 FQNEAQ (reference sequence). The CDR3 extends over 13 amino acids. V dropped 5 bases and J dropped 11 bases, with 18 bases sitting between them. The CDR3 sequence: CASSGSPQGGAFF. The CDR3 DNA is TGTGCCAGCAGCGGATCCCCCCAGGGTGGCGCTTTCTTT.

V and J are TRBV6-5 and TRBJ2-1, with TRBD2 matching over 8 bases. V lost 4 bases to trimming and J lost 4 bases; unmatched junction nucleotides: 6. The CDR3 is 15 residues long. Germline V CDR1 and CDR2: MNHEY, SVGAGI. The DNA for the CDR3 is TGTGCCAGCAGTTCTGAGCGGGAGATGTACAATGAGCAGTTCTTC. It translates to CASSSEREMYNEQFF.

V and J are TRBV7-9 and TRBJ2-5; 7 positions agree with TRBD2. The junction had 7 bases not matched to a gene; V was cut back by 1 base and J by 2 bases. Germline V gene data show CDR1 as SEHNR and CDR2 as FQNEAQ (reference sequence). CDR3 length: 16 amino acids. The CDR3: CASSLEAGEGQETQYF. The CDR3 region has the DNA TGTGCCAGCAGCTTAGAGGCGGGAGAGGGTCAAGAGACCCAGTACTTC.

CDR3 protein: CASSFKRGTRRQETQYF. CDR3 sequence (DNA): TGTGCCAGCAGCTTTAAAAGAGGGACGAGACGCCAAGAGACCCAGTACTTC. The V call is TRBV5-6, the J call TRBJ2-5; either TRBD1 or TRBD2 may supply D (5 bases each). The ends were cut back, 2 bases at V and 1 base at J, with 18 bases in the middle. CDR1 and CDR2 from the germline V gene are SGHDT and YYEEEE. The CDR3 sequence is 17 residues long.

This sequence joins TRBV7-9 and TRBJ1-2, with D hard to call. CDR1 and CDR2 from the germline V gene are SEHNR and FQNEAQ (reference sequence). The ends were cut back, 3 bases at V and 0 bases at J, with 14 bases in the middle. CDR3 length: 16 residues. The CDR3 DNA follows: TGTGCCAGCAGCTTGGGTAGTGACATAGCTAACTATGGCTACACCTTC. This encodes CASSLGSDIANYGYTF.

This chain uses TRBV29-1 with TRBJ1-1; D is unclear. In germline, CDR1 is SQVTM, CDR2 ANQGSEA. Trimming removed 7 bases from V and 5 bases from J, with 11 bases in between. The CDR3 has 11 amino acids. CDR3 coding DNA: TGCAGCGCTGCAAGAGGGACTGAAGCTTTCTTT. It codes for CSAARGTEAFF. The complete variable domain, with remaining parts taken from reference TRBV29-1 and TRBJ1-1, reads SAVISQKPSRDICQRGTSLTIQCQVDSQVTMMFWYRQQPGQSLTLIATANQGSEATYESGFVIDKFPISRPNLTFSTLTVSNMSPEDSSIYLCSAARGTEAFFGQGTRLTVV.

This sequence joins TRBV10-3 and TRBJ2-1; TRBD2 agrees at 14 bases. With 6 bases clipped from V and 2 bases from J, the junction kept 12 bases outside the gene matches. This CDR3 is 19 amino acids long. Per the germline V gene, CDR1 is ENHRY and CDR2 is SYGVKD. In DNA, the CDR3 is TGTGCCATCAGCAAACCGGGACTAGCGGGAGAGGAGACCTACAATGAGCAGTTCTTC. Translating it yields CAISKPGLAGEETYNEQFF.

The CDR3 nucleotides read TGTGCCAGCAGTTTAGAGACAGGGGGCTTGACCGGGGAGCTGTTTTTT. The encoded protein is CASSLETGGLTGELFF. This chain uses TRBV27 with TRBJ2-2; 10 bases are shared with TRBD1. Per the germline V gene, CDR1 is MNHEY and CDR2 is SMNVEV (reference sequence). The CDR3 spans 16 residues. The V segment lost 2 bases and the J segment 5 bases; nucleotides outside the gene matches: 5.

The gene calls are TRBV5-1 and TRBJ2-1; D gene unclear. This CDR3 has 14 residues. The V end was cut by 1 base, the J end by 4 bases, with 9 bases between. Germline-derived CDR1 and CDR2 are SGHRS and YFSETQ. CDR3 nucleotides: TGCGCCAGCAGCTTGTCCTTCGGTTACAATGAGCAGTTCTTC. It specifies CASSLSFGYNEQFF.

The chain is built from TRBV5-1 and TRBJ2-7, with 9 nucleotides matching TRBD1. Germline CDR1 SGHRS, CDR2 YFSETQ. V shed 7 bases, J shed 2 bases, and the junction held 4 bases outside the gene matches. The CDR3 totals 13 residues. CDR3 DNA sequence: TGCGCCAGCGTAGGGACAGGGCCCTACGAGCAGTACTTC. Translation gives CASVGTGPYEQYF.

The chain links TRBV2 to TRBJ2-7; D call uncertain. This CDR3 has 14 amino acids. V shed 1 base and J shed 0 bases, with 7 bases lying between them. Per germline, CDR1 SNHLY and CDR2 FYNNEI. DNA for the CDR3: TGTGCCAGCAGTGAAGTGGCCAGCTCCTACGAGCAGTACTTC. It is translated as CASSEVASSYEQYF.

The chain recombines TRBV5-1 with TRBJ2-1; 8 bases line up with TRBD2. V lost 4 bases and J lost 0; bases outside the gene matches: 18. The germline CDR1 and CDR2 sequences are SGHRS and YFSETQ. The CDR3 runs 20 residues. CDR3 sequence: CASSGHGRDGRYSSYNEQFF. The CDR3 DNA reads TGCGCCAGCAGCGGACACGGGAGGGACGGAAGATATAGCTCCTACAATGAGCAGTTCTTC.

The gene calls are TRBV28 and TRBJ2-2; D is uncertain. The CDR3 totals 14 residues. Germline loops: CDR1 MDHEN, CDR2 SYDVKM. V shed 3 bases and J shed 2 bases, with 7 bases lying between them. CDR3 loop: CASSFVTNTGELFF. The DNA of the CDR3 is TGTGCCAGCAGTTTCGTGACAAACACCGGGGAGCTGTTTTTT.

The chain carries TRBV29-1 and TRBJ2-7, with unresolved D. V was shortened by 0 bases and J by 0 bases, with 12 bases between the two germline ends. Germline V gene lookup returns CDR1 SQVTM and CDR2 ANQGSEA. The CDR3 is 15 amino acids. CDR3 in amino acids: CSVEDGRLSSYEQYF. The DNA for the CDR3 is TGCAGCGTTGAAGATGGCCGATTAAGCTCCTACGAGCAGTACTTC.

This chain links TRBV2 with TRBJ1-1; maybe TRBD1 (5 bases). Germline V gene lookup returns CDR1 SNHLY and CDR2 FYNNEI. The V end lost 10 bases, the J end lost 12 bases, and 21 bases lay between the germline ends. This CDR3 is built from 12 residues. The chain's CDR3 is CAIRTSEKGPFF. The CDR3 DNA sequence: TGTGCCATCCGGACCTCGGAAAAGGGGCCTTTCTTT.

The chain combines TRBV10-2 with TRBJ2-7; D unclear. Trimming removed 4 bases from V and 2 bases from J, with 12 bases in between. In germline, CDR1 is WSHSY, CDR2 SAAADI. There are 14 residues in the CDR3. This chain's CDR3 is CASSVSRFPYEQYF. The CDR3 DNA reads as TGCGCCAGCAGTGTGTCGCGCTTCCCCTACGAGCAGTACTTC.

The rearrangement joins TRBV2 to TRBJ2-2; tentatively, D is TRBD1 (6 bases). V was pared by 4 bases and J by 6 bases, with 15 bases between. The CDR3 is made up of 15 amino acids. Germline V gene sequence: CDR1 SNHLY, CDR2 FYNNEI. The CDR3 sequence is CASSVFRNRAGELFF. DNA for the CDR3: TGTGCCAGCAGTGTATTCCGAAACAGGGCCGGGGAGCTGTTTTTT.

For the CDR3, the DNA is TGCAGCGTTGGAGATTGGGCAAATCAGCCCCAGCATTTT. This encodes CSVGDWANQPQHF. The genes are TRBV29-1 and TRBJ1-5; D call uncertain. The CDR3 sequence is 13 residues long. The germline V gene encodes CDR1 SQVTM and CDR2 ANQGSEA. Trimming shortened V by 4 bases and J by 4 bases, and 11 bases separated the two germline ends.

The chain carries TRBV27 and TRBJ1-4; 8 nucleotides align to TRBD1. This CDR3 contains 14 residues. From germline, CDR1 is MNHEY and CDR2 SMNVEV (reference sequence). J was trimmed by 8 bases and V by 5 bases; bases with no gene match: 7. CDR3 nucleotides: TGTGCCAGCAGTCCAGGACAGGGTTTCGAAAAACTGTTTTTT. This codes for CASSPGQGFEKLFF.